This entry lists 27 T cell receptor beta chains sequenced from one sample in a study of CD8 T cells in Susac syndrome. Roughly 0.45 to 1 ug RNA was reverse transcribed with random hexamers. TCRdb recomputed calls from the immunoSEQ multiplex PCR reads with MiXCR, one row per CDR3 protein. The sample consists of about 430,000 distinct CDR3 sequences, 85% of them appearing once. Material for sequencing was CD8+ T cells from PBMCs. Receptor source: a human donor with multiple sclerosis.

The rearrangement links TRBV29-1 to TRBJ1-2; 8 positions match TRBD1. The junction had 7 bases not matched to a gene; V was cut back by 4 bases and J by 3 bases. The CDR3 totals 14 residues. The V gene's germline CDR1 is SQVTM and CDR2 ANQGSEA. In nucleotides, the CDR3 is TGCAGCGTTGCCGGGACAGGCTCGGACTATGGCTACACCTTC. Its protein product is CSVAGTGSDYGYTF.

The chain couples TRBV12-3 or TRBV12-4 to TRBJ2-7; 8 nucleotides agree with TRBD2. Unmatched junction bases numbered 13, after V lost 3 bases and J lost 3 bases. The CDR3 spans 17 residues. CDR3 protein: CASSLVISGGGGYEQYF. As DNA, the CDR3 is TGTGCCAGCAGTTTGGTAATATCGGGAGGGGGAGGCTACGAGCAGTACTTC.

The chain joins TRBV20-1 to TRBJ1-6; 8 bases fit TRBD1. Germline CDR1 and CDR2: DFQATT and SNEGSKA (reference sequence). With V trimmed by 6 bases and J by 11 bases, 15 bases remained unmatched. The CDR3 loop spans 15 amino acids. CDR3 protein: CSALLPGQAKTPLHF. The CDR3 coding sequence is TGCAGTGCACTTTTACCGGGACAGGCGAAGACACCCCTCCACTTT.

The V and J genes are TRBV30 and TRBJ2-1; D unresolved. Germline V gene data show CDR1 as GTSNPN and CDR2 as SVGIG (reference sequence). CDR3 size: 12 residues. V lost 0 bases and J 6 bases, leaving 6 bases between the germline ends. The CDR3 DNA reads as TGTGCCTGGAGTGTAATGGGCAATGAGCAGTTCTTC. Its protein product is CAWSVMGNEQFF.

This rearrangement joins TRBV28 to TRBJ1-4; 7 bases agree with TRBD1. The CDR3 runs 20 residues. Germline CDR1 reads MDHEN; CDR2 reads SYDVKM. The V and J ends lost 5 bases and 7 bases, in that order; junction bases with no gene match: 25. Written as DNA, the CDR3 is TGTGCCAGCAGTCCCCCAAGTTGGACAGGCTTGGATCCGGGAGGTGAAAAACTGTTTTTT. It translates to CASSPPSWTGLDPGGEKLFF.

This rearrangement joins TRBV20-1 to TRBJ2-1; 12 nucleotides agree with TRBD2. From germline, CDR1 is DFQATT and CDR2 SNEGSKA (reference sequence). J lost 0 bases, V lost 1 base, and 7 bases had no gene match. This CDR3 is 18 amino acids long. In DNA form, the CDR3 reads TGCAGTGCTAGAGTCCCTAGACTAGCGGGAGTCTCCTACAATGAGCAGTTCTTC. It encodes CSARVPRLAGVSYNEQFF.

The chain has TRBV11-2 and TRBJ2-1; no clear D. Trimming shortened V by 5 bases and J by 0 bases, and 11 bases separated the two germline ends. Germline lookup yields CDR1 SGHAT and CDR2 FQNNGV. This CDR3 has 15 amino acids. This CDR3 is CASSVDTSSYNEQFF. The CDR3 DNA reads TGTGCCAGCAGCGTCGACACGAGCTCCTACAATGAGCAGTTCTTC.

The genes are TRBV3-1 and TRBJ2-5, with 8 nucleotides matching TRBD1. This CDR3 comprises 16 residues. CDR1 is LGHDT, CDR2 YNNKEL, per germline (reference sequence). The trim removed 2 bases at V and 3 bases at J, leaving 8 bases unmatched. CDR3 loop: CASSQRGDRWEETQYF. The CDR3 DNA reads TGTGCCAGCAGCCAAAGAGGGGACAGGTGGGAAGAGACCCAGTACTTC.

V usage is TRBV7-3 and J usage is TRBJ2-7; 7 positions match TRBD2. This CDR3 spans 15 amino acids. With 5 bases clipped from V and 5 bases from J, the junction kept 12 bases outside the gene matches. Germline CDR1 reads SGHTA; CDR2 reads FQGTGA. In DNA form, the CDR3 reads TGTGCCAGCAGCGCCGGCGGCGGGAGTGGTAACGAGCAGTACTTC. Translation: CASSAGGGSGNEQYF.

This clonotype was seen a handful of times. This sequence joins TRBV6-1 and TRBJ1-2, with D maybe TRBD1 (6 bases). Germline CDR1 and CDR2: MNHNS and SASEGT. The CDR3 is 14 residues long. Trimming took off 4 bases at V and 2 bases at J, with 11 bases between the two ends. The CDR3 here is CASSGGQSNYGYTF. The CDR3 DNA reads TGTGCCAGCAGTGGCGGACAGAGCAACTATGGCTACACCTTC.

V and J are TRBV18 and TRBJ1-4; the match to TRBD1 covers 7 bases. The V gene end was trimmed by 9 bases and the J gene end by 7 bases; junction bases not matched to a gene: 5. Germline loops: CDR1 KGHSH, CDR2 LQKENI. The CDR3 consists of 12 residues. CDR3 in amino acids: CASTGEGEKLFF. Written as DNA, the CDR3 is TGTGCCAGTACAGGGGAAGGTGAAAAACTGTTTTTT.

The chain carries TRBV2 and TRBJ2-6; 7 bases fit TRBD2. The germline gives CDR1 SNHLY, CDR2 FYNNEI. This CDR3 contains 16 residues. Trimming at V came to 7 bases and at J to 2 bases, leaving 8 bases not matched to a gene. The CDR3: CASITWGRAGANVLTF. In nucleotides, the CDR3 is TGTGCCAGCATAACGTGGGGGAGGGCTGGGGCCAACGTCCTGACTTTC.

The chain couples TRBV7-9 to TRBJ2-7; TRBD2 matches 7 bases. The CDR3 has 14 amino acids. Per the germline V gene, CDR1 is SEHNR and CDR2 is FQNEAQ (reference sequence). V was clipped by 4 bases and J by 5 bases; unmatched bases: 8. The CDR3 DNA follows: TGTGCCAGCAGCTCTTTGAGCGGGGACCACGAGCAGTACTTC. Amino acid sequence: CASSSLSGDHEQYF.

The chain combines TRBV13 with TRBJ2-2; 7 bases fit TRBD2. This CDR3 has 15 residues. Germline V gene data show CDR1 as PRHDT and CDR2 as FYEKMQ (reference sequence). V dropped 4 bases and J dropped 4; count of bases not matched to a gene: 6. The CDR3 loop is CASSSGLVPTGELFF. Here the CDR3 DNA reads TGTGCCAGCAGCTCAGGACTAGTCCCCACCGGGGAGCTGTTTTTT. Based on the CDR3 plus reference TRBV13 and TRBJ2-2, the full variable domain is AAGVIQSPRHLIKEKRETATLKCYPIPRHDTVYWYQQGPGQDPQFLISFYEKMQSDKGSIPDRFSAQQFSDYHSELNMSSLELGDSALYFCASSSGLVPTGELFFGEGSRLTVL.

This clonotype appeared a few times. CDR3 loop: CASSPPPGLAEPYQETQYF. The CDR3, as DNA: TGTGCCAGCAGTCCCCCCCCGGGACTAGCGGAACCGTACCAAGAGACCCAGTACTTC. The rearrangement uses TRBV6-1 and TRBJ2-5; 11 bases fit TRBD2. The germline gives CDR1 MNHNS, CDR2 SASEGT. V was clipped by 5 bases and J by 0 bases; unmatched bases: 14. The CDR3 consists of 19 residues.

The genes are TRBV7-9 and TRBJ1-1, with unresolved D. Germline CDR1 and CDR2: SEHNR and FQNEAQ (reference sequence). V lost 1 base to trimming and J lost 5 bases, with 11 bases between them. The CDR3 is 14 amino acids. The CDR3 spells CASSLEALGTEAFF. CDR3 nucleotides: TGTGCCAGCAGCTTAGAAGCTTTGGGTACTGAAGCTTTCTTT.

The CDR3 nucleotides are TGTGCCAGCAGTCCTCTTGGGAATGAAGCTTTCTTT. Protein: CASSPLGNEAFF. This chain connects TRBV12-3 or TRBV12-4 to TRBJ1-1; D not resolved. The V end lost 5 bases, the J end lost 7 bases, and 11 bases lay between the germline ends. The CDR3 runs to 12 residues.

The CDR3 here is CASGPTSGTSYNEQFF. CDR3 sequence (DNA): TGTGCTAGTGGTCCTACGTCGGGGACAAGTTACAATGAGCAGTTCTTC. The chain couples TRBV12-5 to TRBJ2-1; D may be TRBD1 (6 bases). Germline values: CDR1 LGHNT, CDR2 FRNRAP. This CDR3 is built from 16 residues. Trimming took 5 bases from V and 4 from J, leaving 18 bases between them.

This chain connects TRBV4-2 to TRBJ2-4, with D perhaps matching TRBD1 (5 bases). CDR3 length equals 15 residues. The V gene's germline CDR1 is LGHNA and CDR2 YNFKEQ. Deletions cut 0 bases from V and 1 base from J, with 7 bases between. In DNA, the CDR3 is TGTGCCAGCAGCCAAGACAGGGATGCCAAAAACATTCAGTACTTC. Translating gives CASSQDRDAKNIQYF.

The chain employs TRBV6-1 and TRBJ2-1, with D tentatively TRBD1 (6 bases). The V and J ends lost 7 bases and 2 bases respectively, with 9 bases between them. Germline CDR1 and CDR2: MNHNS and SASEGT. CDR3 length: 13 amino acids. For the CDR3, the DNA is TGTGCCAGCACTGGGGACACCTACAATGAGCAGTTCTTC. Residues: CASTGDTYNEQFF.

A note on this clonotype: The DNA is left out, because the CDR3 cannot be placed on it with certainty; the CDR3 is given as TCRdb lists it. The V call is TRBV5-6, the J call TRBJ1-1; no DNA check was done on the table's D call, TRBD1. CDR1 and CDR2 from the germline V gene are SGHDT and YYEEEE. The CDR3 is 14 amino acids long, termini counted. The CDR3 reads CASSFGTGNTEVFF.

The chain employs TRBV25-1 and TRBJ1-2; D not certain. The CDR3 runs 12 residues. From germline, CDR1 is MGHDK and CDR2 SYGVNS. Deletions cut 2 bases from V and 3 bases from J, with 4 bases between. CDR3 sequence reads: CASSETYYGYTF. The CDR3 region has the DNA TGTGCCAGCAGTGAAACTTACTATGGCTACACCTTC.

The J gene is TRBJ1-3, the V gene TRBV3-1, with no clear D. The germline V gene has CDR1 LGHDT and CDR2 YNNKEL (reference sequence). The CDR3 is 16 residues long. Trimming cost V 1 base and J 1 base, with 11 bases left between them. Written as DNA, the CDR3 is TGTGCCAGCAGCCAAGTTATGGGTGGATCTGGAAACACCATATATTTT. Translation gives CASSQVMGGSGNTIYF.

The chain recombines TRBV15 with TRBJ2-3; possibly TRBD2 for D (6 bases). Germline CDR1 reads LNHNV; CDR2 reads YYDKDF (reference sequence). Trimming removed 3 bases from V and 1 base from J, with 11 bases in between. There are 15 residues in the CDR3. The CDR3, as DNA: TGTGCCACCAGCAGCAAGATAGCGGGCACAGATACGCAGTATTTT. This translates into CATSSKIAGTDTQYF.

The V and J genes are TRBV7-6 and TRBJ1-6; 7 bases agree with TRBD1. Germline lookup yields CDR1 SGHVS and CDR2 FNYEAQ. V shed 5 bases and J 4 bases; nucleotides not matched to a gene: 5. This CDR3 contains 15 residues. The CDR3 loop is CASSPTGQYNSPLHF. DNA for the CDR3: TGTGCCAGCAGCCCCACGGGACAGTATAATTCACCCCTCCACTTT.

This clonotype has a handful of counts. The rearrangement joins TRBV6-1 to TRBJ1-5; no reliable D call. The germline V and J ends were trimmed by 5 bases and 1 base, with 9 bases remaining between them. Germline V gene sequence: CDR1 MNHNS, CDR2 SASEGT. The CDR3 is 14 amino acids. The CDR3 DNA reads TGTGCCAGCAGTTCGGCCCGGAGCAATCAGCCCCAGCATTTT. Its protein is CASSSARSNQPQHF.

The CDR3 region is CAWRDTYNEQFF. The CDR3, as DNA: TGTGCCTGGAGGGACACCTACAATGAGCAGTTCTTC. V is TRBV30 and J is TRBJ2-1, with D possibly being TRBD1 (5 bases). The germline gives CDR1 GTSNPN, CDR2 SVGIG (reference sequence). The CDR3 is made up of 12 amino acids. Trimming took 3 bases from V and 2 from J, leaving 5 bases between them.